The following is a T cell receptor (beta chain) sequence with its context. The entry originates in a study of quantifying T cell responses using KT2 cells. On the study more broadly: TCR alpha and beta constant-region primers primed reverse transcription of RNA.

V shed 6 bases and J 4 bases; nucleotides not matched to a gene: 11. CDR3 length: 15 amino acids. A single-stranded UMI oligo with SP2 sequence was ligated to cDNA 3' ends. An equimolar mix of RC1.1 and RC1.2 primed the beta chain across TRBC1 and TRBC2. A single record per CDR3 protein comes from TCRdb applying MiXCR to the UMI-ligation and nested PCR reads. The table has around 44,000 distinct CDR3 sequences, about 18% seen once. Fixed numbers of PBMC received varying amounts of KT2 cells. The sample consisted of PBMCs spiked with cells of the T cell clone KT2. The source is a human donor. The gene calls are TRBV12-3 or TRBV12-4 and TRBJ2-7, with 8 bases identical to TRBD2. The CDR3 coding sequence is TGTGCCAGCAGGGGAAGCGGGAGTGGGAAATACGAGCAGTACTTC. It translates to CASRGSGSGKYEQYF.